The entry below gives a single T cell receptor (beta chain) sequence along with its context. There are 16 residues in the CDR3. The germline CDR1 and CDR2 sequences are SGHVS and FNYEAQ. The junction had 4 bases not matched to a gene; V was cut back by 6 bases and J by 0 bases. The sample is drawn from a study of shared clonotypes between healthy human individuals. Assay used: immunoSEQ multiplex PCR; TCRdb lists only in-frame clones, some missing. The repertoire has around 1.5 million clones, 95% to 99% of them found once; the top ten carry about 0.42%. The chain uses TRBV7-6 and TRBJ2-1; TRBD2 matches 11 bases. The TCR sequence derives from a man aged 30-40 years in good health. The sequenced sample was naive CD4+ T cells sorted from blood. Subset meaning: CD45RA+ positively selected. The CDR3 DNA sequence: TGTGCCAGCAGTGTAACTAGCGGGGGCTCCTACAATGAGCAGTTCTTC. This encodes CASSVTSGGSYNEQFF.